The 17 T cell receptor beta chains reported below all come from one sample, sequenced in a study of identical twins. TCRdb re-derived calls from the 5' RACE reads in MiXCR, one entry per CDR3 protein. This sample has more than 350,000 distinct CDR3 sequences, with roughly 9% found just once. The sequenced sample consisted of naive T cells sorted from blood. The receptors here all came from a woman in her forties or fifties in good health.

The chain is built from TRBV6-2 or TRBV6-3 and TRBJ2-3; the D is unclear. Germline assignment: CDR1 MNHEY and CDR2 SVGEGT. The germline V and J ends were trimmed by 0 bases and 12 bases, with 13 bases remaining between them. The CDR3 spans 13 residues. The CDR3 region has the DNA TGTGCCAGCAGTTACTCGGAGCGCTCCTCACAGTATTTT. The encoded protein is CASSYSERSSQYF.

As regards this clonotype: This may be a read error, as it is one base from a much larger clone. This CDR3 is CASGSTSGSLETLYF. Here the CDR3 DNA reads TGTGCCAGCGGGAGTACTAGCGGGAGTCTAGAGACCCTGTACTTC. The chain couples TRBV7-9 to TRBJ2-5; 11 nucleotides match TRBD2. Per the germline V gene, CDR1 is SEHNR and CDR2 is FQNEAQ (reference sequence). CDR3 length: 15 residues. Using reference TRBV7-9 and TRBJ2-5 for the parts outside the CDR3, the full variable domain is DTGVSQNPRHKITKRGQNVTFRCDPISEHNRLYWYRQTLGQGPEFLTYFQNEAQLEKSRLLSDRFSAERPKGSFSTLEIQRTEQGDSAMYLCASGSTSGSLETLYFGPGTRLLVL.

At least ten counts were recorded for this clonotype. The chain has TRBV3-1 and TRBJ2-2; maybe TRBD2 (5 bases). Germline lookup yields CDR1 LGHDT and CDR2 YNNKEL (reference sequence). Trimming stripped 4 bases from V and 0 bases from J, with 15 bases between. The CDR3 is made up of 17 amino acids. The CDR3 coding sequence is TGTGCCAGCAGCCGAACGCCAGGACTCTCGAACACCGGGGAGCTGTTTTTT. It yields the protein CASSRTPGLSNTGELFF.

This chain uses TRBV19 with TRBJ2-1, with a tentative D call TRBD1 (5 bases). This CDR3 is 13 amino acids long. V lost 2 bases and J 10 bases, leaving 12 bases between the germline ends. Germline CDR1 is LNHDA and CDR2 is SQIVND (reference sequence). For the CDR3, the DNA is TGTGCCAGTAGTATACAGGGTTTTCAAGAGCAGTTCTTC. Protein sequence: CASSIQGFQEQFF.

The DNA of the CDR3 is TGTGCCAGCAGTTACTCGTATGAGGGTCAGACTAGCGTTAACAATGAGCAGTTCTTC. As protein: CASSYSYEGQTSVNNEQFF. This rearrangement joins TRBV6-5 to TRBJ2-1; TRBD2 matches at 8 bases. Germline V gives CDR1 MNHEY, CDR2 SVGAGI. V was pared by 0 bases and J by 5 bases, with 15 bases of the junction left unmatched. The CDR3 runs 19 residues.

CDR3 nucleotides: TGTGCCAGCAGCTTAGCCCTCGCTAACTCCTACGAGCAGTACTTC. Protein product: CASSLALANSYEQYF. This sequence joins TRBV7-8 and TRBJ2-7; D is undetermined. The V gene lost 0 bases and the J gene lost 0 bases, with 9 bases spanning the gap. Germline CDR1 and CDR2: SGHVS and FQNEAQ. The CDR3 has 15 residues.

This clonotype turned up a few times. This chain joins TRBV11-2 and TRBJ2-2; D is ambiguous. Germline loops: CDR1 SGHAT, CDR2 FQNNGV. V was trimmed by 1 base and J by 6 bases, leaving 12 bases between them. There are 15 residues in the CDR3. The CDR3 spells CASSLVLGTSGELFF. The DNA for the CDR3 is TGTGCCAGCAGCTTAGTTCTAGGAACGTCCGGGGAGCTGTTTTTT.

Only a few counts were recorded for this clonotype. The genes are TRBV5-5 and TRBJ2-7, with 10 positions matching TRBD1. The germline CDR1 and CDR2 sequences are SGHKS and YYEKEE (reference sequence). V was pared by 4 bases and J by 7 bases, with 11 bases of the junction left unmatched. The CDR3 consists of 15 residues. The CDR3 sequence is CASSLYRDRGLEQYV. As DNA, the CDR3 is TGTGCCAGCAGCCTGTACCGGGACAGGGGCCTGGAGCAGTACGTC.

Many counts were recorded for this clonotype. The V gene is TRBV29-1, the J gene TRBJ2-7; 8 nucleotides align to TRBD2. The CDR3 spans 13 residues. Germline CDR1 and CDR2: SQVTM and ANQGSEA. The trim removed 2 bases at V and 2 bases at J, leaving 2 bases unmatched. CDR3 in DNA: TGCAGCGTTGAAACTAGCGGAGCCTACGAGCAGTACTTC. Protein: CSVETSGAYEQYF.

This clonotype has a count of ten or more. This rearrangement joins TRBV5-1 to TRBJ2-7, with TRBD1 matching 8 bases. Germline lookup yields CDR1 SGHRS and CDR2 YFSETQ. This CDR3 region has 15 residues. V shed 0 bases and J 6 bases; nucleotides not matched to a gene: 8. For the CDR3, the DNA is TGCGCCAGCAGCTTGGAGGGCACAGGGGGGACCGAGCAGTACTTC. Translation: CASSLEGTGGTEQYF.

This clonotype was seen repeatedly, ten times or more. V usage is TRBV5-1 and J usage is TRBJ2-3, with TRBD2 matching 10 bases. Germline V gene lookup returns CDR1 SGHRS and CDR2 YFSETQ. The CDR3 totals 15 residues. The J segment lost 5 bases and the V segment lost 0 bases, leaving 3 bases of the junction unmatched. This chain's CDR3 is CASSLGLAGEDTQYF. The CDR3 coding sequence is TGCGCCAGCAGCTTGGGGCTAGCGGGAGAAGATACGCAGTATTTT.

The chain combines TRBV4-2 with TRBJ1-6; D is ambiguous. The V gene's germline CDR1 is LGHNA and CDR2 YNFKEQ. CDR3 length: 16 amino acids. Deletions cut 1 base from V and 5 bases from J, with 12 bases between. CDR3 protein: CASSQARTADNSPLHF. CDR3 DNA sequence: TGTGCCAGCAGCCAAGCCCGGACGGCTGATAATTCACCCCTCCACTTT.

This clonotype has only a few counts. This rearrangement joins TRBV6-5 to TRBJ2-2, with 13 bases identical to TRBD2. The CDR3 loop spans 19 amino acids. With V trimmed by 6 bases and J by 4 bases, 14 bases remained unmatched. The germline CDR1 and CDR2 sequences are MNHEY and SVGAGI. In DNA form, the CDR3 reads TGTGCCAGCAGCCGCTTAACGACTAGCGGGAGGCAATTCACCGGGGAGCTGTTTTTT. Protein: CASSRLTTSGRQFTGELFF.

This clonotype has a handful of counts. CDR3 residues: CASSHLGPGNTIYF. Here the CDR3 DNA reads TGTGCCAGCAGCCATCTAGGGCCTGGAAACACCATATATTTT. The chain has TRBV7-9 and TRBJ1-3; no reliable D call. Trimming removed 5 bases at V and 2 bases at J, with 10 bases between. The CDR3 has 14 amino acids. CDR1 is SEHNR, CDR2 FQNEAQ, per germline (reference sequence).

This chain joins TRBV7-6 and TRBJ1-3; D is unresolved. CDR1 is SGHVS and CDR2 is FNYEAQ in the germline V gene. The CDR3 covers 16 residues. Trimming took 1 base from V and 0 from J, leaving 10 bases between them. The CDR3: CASSLGSSISGNTIYF. The CDR3 DNA reads TGTGCCAGCAGCTTAGGGTCTTCTATCTCTGGAAACACCATATATTTT.

This clonotype was seen at least ten times. The chain combines TRBV20-1 with TRBJ2-3, with 7 bases lining up with TRBD2. This CDR3 has 12 amino acids. After removal of 5 bases from V and 10 bases from J, the junction contained 9 bases not matched to a gene. Germline assignment: CDR1 DFQATT and CDR2 SNEGSKA (reference sequence). The CDR3: CSAPFGLEAQYF. The CDR3 DNA reads TGCAGTGCTCCATTTGGACTAGAAGCGCAGTATTTT.

This clonotype has ten or more counts. The chain has TRBV12-3 or TRBV12-4 and TRBJ1-1; D ambiguous. The CDR3 sequence is 14 residues long. The V gene lost 1 base and the J gene lost 6 bases, with 12 bases spanning the gap. CDR3 protein: CASSLGDGRPEAFF. CDR3 sequence (DNA): TGTGCCAGCAGTTTAGGAGACGGGAGACCTGAAGCTTTCTTT.